This entry concerns a single T cell receptor beta chain. Its specificity is not known. This sample is drawn from a study of T cell responses to AZD1222 COVID-19 vaccine. For the study at large: Second-dose intervals of approximately 4 or approximately 12 weeks were pooled.

Study-wide findings and caveats: Clonal diversity was possibly underestimated, and the donors were mostly white British, with more females. Breadth and depth of Spike-specific TCRs rose after two AZD1222 doses. Spike regions recognized by vaccine-associated CD4 TCRs spanned the protein, led by 160-218 and 743-854.

With 0 bases removed from V and 4 bases from J, the gap between germline ends came to 6 bases. The germline V gene has CDR1 PRHDT and CDR2 FYEKMQ (reference sequence). The CDR3 has 13 amino acids. TCRdb keeps only in-frame clones here, not all; method: immunoSEQ multiplex PCR. The data contain 150,000 to 200,000 clones, roughly 93% of them singletons. The rearrangement uses TRBV13 and TRBJ1-2; D unclear. The sequences come from peripheral blood, collected on day 0 of AZD1222 vaccination. The sequence derives from an adult in good health. CDR3 in DNA: TGTGCCAGCAGCTTAGGCAGAGCCTATGGCTACACCTTC. Translating it yields CASSLGRAYGYTF.